This record concerns one T cell receptor (beta chain) sequence. The sample originates from a study of blood T cell repertoires in COVID-19. For the study at large: Some COVID-19 samples were acute and others convalescent; all came from the United States, Italy and Spain. PBMCs, B-cell-depleted T cells, or T cells were the source of the cDNA or gDNA that made up the material.

In the authors' methods: Amplifying reference gene primers gave estimates of nucleated cell counts. Assay: immunoSEQ multiplex PCR; the TCRdb copy retains only in-frame clones and omits some. V and J calls and clone size are given by that table; D and trimming were obtained from the DNA. The sample yields a few hundred thousand clones, about 88% seen once. Trimming cost V 3 bases and J 1 base, with 7 bases left between them. Germline assignment: CDR1 SGHAT and CDR2 FQNNGV. This CDR3 has 15 amino acids. The sequence came from a middle-aged woman who had recovered from COVID-19. What was sequenced was peripheral blood. The chain couples TRBV11-2 to TRBJ1-6; no clear D. The CDR3 DNA is TGTGCCAGCAGCTTTGAGGGATCCTATAATTCACCCCTCCACTTT. Translation gives CASSFEGSYNSPLHF.